This TCR beta chain was sequenced during a study of cytomegalovirus exposure and HLA in healthy donors. Profiled with immunoSEQ multiplex PCR; TCRdb holds only in-frame clones, not every one. This table holds 110,000 or so clones, roughly 84% found once. The study's findings and limits: Under in vitro conditions, a few CMV-associated chains were confirmed as specific for CMV antigens.

About this clone itself: What it binds is unknown.

The CDR3 sequence is 15 residues long. Germline loops: CDR1 SGHVS, CDR2 FQNEAQ. V was clipped by 1 base and J by 4 bases, with 12 bases between them. This sequence joins TRBV7-8 and TRBJ2-3; weak D call: TRBD2 (6 bases). This clonotype was obtained from a woman younger than 45 in good health and CMV-seronegative. The sample comprised PBMCs. CDR3 in DNA: TGTGCCAGCAGCTTAGGGGTGGTAGCGGCAGATACGCAGTATTTT. The encoded protein is CASSLGVVAADTQYF.